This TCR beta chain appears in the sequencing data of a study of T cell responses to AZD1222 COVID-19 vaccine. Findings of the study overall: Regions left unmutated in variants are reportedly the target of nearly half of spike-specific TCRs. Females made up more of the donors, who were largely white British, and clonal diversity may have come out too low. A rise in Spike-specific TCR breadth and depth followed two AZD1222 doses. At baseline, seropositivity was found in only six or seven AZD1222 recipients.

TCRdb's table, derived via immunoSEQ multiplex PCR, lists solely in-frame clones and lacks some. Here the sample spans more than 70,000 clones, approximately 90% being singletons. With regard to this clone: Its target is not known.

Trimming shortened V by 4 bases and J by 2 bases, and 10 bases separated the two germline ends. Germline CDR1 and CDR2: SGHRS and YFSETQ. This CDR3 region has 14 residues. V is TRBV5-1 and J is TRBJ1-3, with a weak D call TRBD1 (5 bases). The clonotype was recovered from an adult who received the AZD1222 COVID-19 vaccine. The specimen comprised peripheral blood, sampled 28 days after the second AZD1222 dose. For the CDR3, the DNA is TGCGCCAGCAGCACGGGACCTACTGGAAACACCATATATTTT. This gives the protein CASSTGPTGNTIYF.